This T cell receptor (beta chain) was found in a study of T cells after yellow fever vaccination. The CDR3 sequence is 15 residues long. Trimming cost V 3 bases and J 2 bases, with 13 bases left between them. CDR1 is SGDLS, CDR2 YYNGEE, per germline. Using its own MiXCR run on the 5' RACE reads, TCRdb lists one record per CDR3 protein. The sample comprises 450,000 to 650,000 distinct CDR3 sequences, around a fifth of which are singletons, and about a sixth rests with the top ten. This clonotype was obtained from a man in his late teens or twenties who received the YFV17D yellow fever vaccine. The chain carries TRBV9 and TRBJ2-3; the D gene is possibly TRBD2 (5 bases). Material: PBMCs, obtained 21 days after the first yellow fever vaccination. CDR3: CASSGRPVSTDTQYF. Written as DNA, the CDR3 is TGTGCCAGCAGCGGGAGGCCGGTGTCCACAGATACGCAGTATTTT.